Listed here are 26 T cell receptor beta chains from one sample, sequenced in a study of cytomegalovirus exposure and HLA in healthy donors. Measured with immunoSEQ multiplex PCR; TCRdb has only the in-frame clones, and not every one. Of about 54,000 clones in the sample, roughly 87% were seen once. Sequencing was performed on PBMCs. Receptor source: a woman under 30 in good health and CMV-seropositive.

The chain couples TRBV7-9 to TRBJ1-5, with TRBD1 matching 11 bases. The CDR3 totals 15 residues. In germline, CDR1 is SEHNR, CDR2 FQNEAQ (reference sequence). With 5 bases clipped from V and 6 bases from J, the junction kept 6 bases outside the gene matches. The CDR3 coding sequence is TGTGCCAGCAGCCCGTGGACAGGGGGCCCTCAGCCCCAGCATTTT. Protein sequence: CASSPWTGGPQPQHF.

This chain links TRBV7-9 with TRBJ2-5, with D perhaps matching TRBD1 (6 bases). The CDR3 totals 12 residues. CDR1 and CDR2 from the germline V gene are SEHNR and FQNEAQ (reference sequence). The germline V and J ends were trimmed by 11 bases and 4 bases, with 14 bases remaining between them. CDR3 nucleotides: TGTGCCTCGGCGTTGGGGGCAGAGACCCAGTACTTC. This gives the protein CASALGAETQYF. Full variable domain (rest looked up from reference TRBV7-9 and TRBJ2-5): DTGVSQNPRHKITKRGQNVTFRCDPISEHNRLYWYRQTLGQGPEFLTYFQNEAQLEKSRLLSDRFSAERPKGSFSTLEIQRTEQGDSAMYLCASALGAETQYFGPGTRLLVL.

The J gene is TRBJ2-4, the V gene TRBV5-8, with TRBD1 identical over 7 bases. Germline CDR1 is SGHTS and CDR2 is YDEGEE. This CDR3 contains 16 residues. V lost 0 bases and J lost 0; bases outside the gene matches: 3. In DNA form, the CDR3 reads TGTGCCAGCAGCTTGGCCCGACAGGGAGCCAAAAACATTCAGTACTTC. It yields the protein CASSLARQGAKNIQYF. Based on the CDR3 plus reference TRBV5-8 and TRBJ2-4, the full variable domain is EAGVTQSPTHLIKTRGQQATLRCSPISGHTSVYWYQQALGLGLQFLLWYDEGEERNRGNFPPRFSGRQFPNYSSELNVNALELEDSALYLCASSLARQGAKNIQYFGAGTRLSVL.

The CDR3 loop reads CASQIAGITDTQYF. The CDR3 DNA is TGTGCCAGCCAAATAGCGGGGATCACAGATACGCAGTATTTT. The rearrangement joins TRBV19 to TRBJ2-3; TRBD2 aligns across 8 bases. The CDR3 is 14 amino acids. J was trimmed by 2 bases and V by 9 bases; bases with no gene match: 7. CDR1 and CDR2 (germline): LNHDA, SQIVND (reference sequence). Based on the CDR3 plus reference TRBV19 and TRBJ2-3, the full variable domain is DGGITQSPKYLFRKEGQNVTLSCEQNLNHDAMYWYRQDPGQGLRLIYYSQIVNDFQKGDIAEGYSVSREKKESFPLTVTSAQKNPTAFYLCASQIAGITDTQYFGPGTRLTVL.

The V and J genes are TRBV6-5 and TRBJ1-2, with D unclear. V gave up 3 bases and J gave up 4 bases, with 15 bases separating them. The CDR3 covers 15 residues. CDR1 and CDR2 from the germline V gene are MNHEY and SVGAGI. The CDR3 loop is CASSYGTLGGYGYTF. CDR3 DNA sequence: TGTGCCAGCAGTTATGGCACGTTGGGAGGCTATGGCTACACCTTC.

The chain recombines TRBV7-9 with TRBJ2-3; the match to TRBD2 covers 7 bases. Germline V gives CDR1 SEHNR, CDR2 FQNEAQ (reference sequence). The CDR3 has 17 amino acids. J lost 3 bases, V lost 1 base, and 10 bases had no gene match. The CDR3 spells CASSLGLGDYQTDTQYF. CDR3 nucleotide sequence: TGTGCCAGCAGCTTAGGATTGGGGGACTATCAGACAGATACGCAGTATTTT.

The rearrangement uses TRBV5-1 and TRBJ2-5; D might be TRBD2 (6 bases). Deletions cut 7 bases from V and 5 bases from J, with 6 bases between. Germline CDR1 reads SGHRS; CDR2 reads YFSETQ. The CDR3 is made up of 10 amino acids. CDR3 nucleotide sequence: TGCGCCAGCGGGGGGGAGACCCAGTACTTC. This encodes CASGGETQYF. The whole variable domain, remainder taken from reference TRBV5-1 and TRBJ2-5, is KAGVTQTPRYLIKTRGQQVTLSCSPISGHRSVSWYQQTPGQGLQFLFEYFSETQRNKGNFPGRFSGRQFSNSRSEMNVSTLELGDSALYLCASGGETQYFGPGTRLLVL.

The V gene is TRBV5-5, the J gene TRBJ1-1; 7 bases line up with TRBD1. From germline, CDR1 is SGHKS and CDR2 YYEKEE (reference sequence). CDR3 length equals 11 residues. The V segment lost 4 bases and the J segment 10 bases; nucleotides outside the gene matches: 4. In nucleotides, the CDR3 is TGTGCCAGCAGCCCGGACAGGCGAGCTTTCTTT. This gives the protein CASSPDRRAFF.

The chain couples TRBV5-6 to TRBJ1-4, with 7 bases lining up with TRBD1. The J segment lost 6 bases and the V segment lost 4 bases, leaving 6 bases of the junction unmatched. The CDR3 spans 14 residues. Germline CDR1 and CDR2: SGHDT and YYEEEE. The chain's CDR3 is CASSLTGTDEKLFF. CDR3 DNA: TGTGCCAGCAGCCTGACAGGGACCGATGAAAAACTGTTTTTT.

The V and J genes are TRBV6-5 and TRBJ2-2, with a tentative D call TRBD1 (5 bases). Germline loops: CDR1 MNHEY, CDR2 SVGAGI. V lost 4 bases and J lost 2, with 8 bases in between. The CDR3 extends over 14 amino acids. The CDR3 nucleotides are TGTGCCAGCAGTTTTCAGGGTAACACCGGGGAGCTGTTTTTT. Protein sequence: CASSFQGNTGELFF.

CDR3 DNA sequence: TGCAGCGTCGGCGATCCGGGACTAGCGGGGGGTCGCCGCCTTAATGAGCAGTTCTTC. Residues: CSVGDPGLAGGRRLNEQFF. The chain carries TRBV29-1 and TRBJ2-1; 15 nucleotides match TRBD2. The CDR3 length is 19 residues. V lost 6 bases and J lost 7; bases outside the gene matches: 19. CDR1 and CDR2 from the germline V gene are SQVTM and ANQGSEA.

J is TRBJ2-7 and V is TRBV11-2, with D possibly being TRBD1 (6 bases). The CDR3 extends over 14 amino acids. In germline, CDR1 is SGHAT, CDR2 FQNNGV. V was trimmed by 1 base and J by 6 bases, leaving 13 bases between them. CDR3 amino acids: CASSLVRGIGEQYF. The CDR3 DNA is TGTGCCAGCAGCTTAGTCAGGGGTATTGGCGAGCAGTACTTC.

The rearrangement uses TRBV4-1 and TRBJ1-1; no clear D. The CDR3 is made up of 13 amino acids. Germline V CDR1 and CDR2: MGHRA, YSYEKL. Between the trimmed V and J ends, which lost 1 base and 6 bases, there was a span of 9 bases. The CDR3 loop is CASSQAQIAEAFF. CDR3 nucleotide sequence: TGCGCCAGCAGCCAAGCCCAAATAGCTGAAGCTTTCTTT.

The CDR3 spells CAISESKTNLQNEQFF. CDR3 nucleotides: TGTGCCATCAGTGAGTCGAAGACTAACCTGCAGAATGAGCAGTTCTTC. This rearrangement joins TRBV10-3 to TRBJ2-1; possible D gene TRBD2, 5 bases. Deletions cut 0 bases from V and 7 bases from J, with 16 bases between. Germline-derived CDR1 and CDR2 are ENHRY and SYGVKD. The length of the CDR3 is 16 residues.

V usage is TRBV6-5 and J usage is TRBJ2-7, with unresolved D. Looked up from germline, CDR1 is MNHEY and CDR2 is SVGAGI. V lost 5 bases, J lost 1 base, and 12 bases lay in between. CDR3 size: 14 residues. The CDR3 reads CASSNPTASYEQYF. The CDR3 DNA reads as TGTGCCAGCAGTAATCCGACTGCGTCCTACGAGCAGTACTTC.

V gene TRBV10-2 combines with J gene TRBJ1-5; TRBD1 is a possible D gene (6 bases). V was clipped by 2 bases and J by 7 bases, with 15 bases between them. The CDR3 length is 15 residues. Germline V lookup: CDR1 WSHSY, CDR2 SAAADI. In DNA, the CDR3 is TGCGCCAGCAGTGAGGGCGGGGGCCGGGGGCAGCCCCAGCATTTT. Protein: CASSEGGGRGQPQHF.

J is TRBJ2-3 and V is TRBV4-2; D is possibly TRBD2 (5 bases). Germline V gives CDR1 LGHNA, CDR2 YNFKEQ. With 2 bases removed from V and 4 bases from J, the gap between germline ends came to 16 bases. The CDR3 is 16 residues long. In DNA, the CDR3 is TGTGCCAGCAGCCAAACTAGATGGAGTAGTCCAGATACGCAGTATTTT. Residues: CASSQTRWSSPDTQYF.

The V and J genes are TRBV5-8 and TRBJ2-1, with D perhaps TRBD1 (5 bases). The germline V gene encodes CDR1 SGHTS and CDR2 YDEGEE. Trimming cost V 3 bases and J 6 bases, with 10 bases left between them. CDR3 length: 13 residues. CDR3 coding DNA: TGTGCCAGCAGCTCAGACAGTGTCAATGAGCAGTTCTTC. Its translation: CASSSDSVNEQFF.

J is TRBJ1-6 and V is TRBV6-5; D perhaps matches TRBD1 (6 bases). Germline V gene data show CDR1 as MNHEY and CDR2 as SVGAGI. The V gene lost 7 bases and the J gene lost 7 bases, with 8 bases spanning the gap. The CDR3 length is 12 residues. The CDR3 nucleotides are TGTGCCAGCAATCAGGGGAATTCACCCCTCCACTTT. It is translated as CASNQGNSPLHF.

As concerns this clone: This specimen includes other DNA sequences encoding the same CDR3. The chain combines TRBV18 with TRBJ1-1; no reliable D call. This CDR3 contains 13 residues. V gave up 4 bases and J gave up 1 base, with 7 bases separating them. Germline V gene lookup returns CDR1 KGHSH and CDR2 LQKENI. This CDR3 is CASSQSKNTEAFF. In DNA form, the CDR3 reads TGTGCCAGCTCACAATCAAAGAACACTGAAGCTTTCTTT. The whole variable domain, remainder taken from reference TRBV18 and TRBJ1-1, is NAGVMQNPRHLVRRRGQEARLRCSPMKGHSHVYWYRQLPEEGLKFMVYLQKENIIDESGMPKERFSAEFPKEGPSILRIQQVVRGDSAAYFCASSQSKNTEAFFGQGTRLTVV.

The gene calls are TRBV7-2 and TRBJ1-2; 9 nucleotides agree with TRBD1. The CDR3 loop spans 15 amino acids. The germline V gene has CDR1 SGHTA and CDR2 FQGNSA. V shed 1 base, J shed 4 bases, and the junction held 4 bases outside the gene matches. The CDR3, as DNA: TGTGCCAGCAGCTTAGGGGGACAGGGATCCTATGGCTACACCTTC. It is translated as CASSLGGQGSYGYTF.

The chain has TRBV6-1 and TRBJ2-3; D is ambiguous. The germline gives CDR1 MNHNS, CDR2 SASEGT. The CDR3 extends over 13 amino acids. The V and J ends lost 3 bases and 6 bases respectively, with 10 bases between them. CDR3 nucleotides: TGTGCCAGCAGTGATGCTAGAACTGATACGCAGTATTTT. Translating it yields CASSDARTDTQYF.

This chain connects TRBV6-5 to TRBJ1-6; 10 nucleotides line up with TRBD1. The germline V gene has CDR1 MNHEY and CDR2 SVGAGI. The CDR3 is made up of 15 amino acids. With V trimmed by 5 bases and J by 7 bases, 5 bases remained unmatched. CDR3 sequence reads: CASSAGQGENSPLHF. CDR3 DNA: TGTGCCAGCAGTGCCGGACAGGGGGAAAATTCACCCCTCCACTTT.

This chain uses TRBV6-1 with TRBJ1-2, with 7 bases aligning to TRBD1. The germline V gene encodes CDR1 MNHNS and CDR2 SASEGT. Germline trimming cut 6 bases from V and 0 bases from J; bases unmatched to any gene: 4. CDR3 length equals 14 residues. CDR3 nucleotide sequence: TGTGCCAGCAGCCGGGACAGAGCTAACTATGGCTACACCTTC. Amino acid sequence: CASSRDRANYGYTF.

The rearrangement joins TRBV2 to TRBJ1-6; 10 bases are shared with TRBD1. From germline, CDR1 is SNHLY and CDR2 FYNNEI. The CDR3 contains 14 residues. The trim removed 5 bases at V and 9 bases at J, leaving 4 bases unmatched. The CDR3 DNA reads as TGTGCCAGCAGTACCGGGACAGGGGTTTCACCCCTCCACTTT. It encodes CASSTGTGVSPLHF.

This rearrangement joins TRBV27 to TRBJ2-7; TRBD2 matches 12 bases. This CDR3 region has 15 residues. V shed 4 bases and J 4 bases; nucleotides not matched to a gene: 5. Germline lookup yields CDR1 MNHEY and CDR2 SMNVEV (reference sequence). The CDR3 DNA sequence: TGTGCCAGCAGTTGGAGGACTAGCGGGGCTTACGAGCAGTACTTC. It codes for CASSWRTSGAYEQYF.